This T cell receptor (beta chain) came from a study of radiotherapy plus CTLA-4 blockade in lung cancer. Study overall: 15% to 20% of patients responded objectively, and about 30% achieved disease control. Study-wide results and caveats: Among reported predictors of response, early blood T cell clone dynamics with interferon-beta performed best. Blood-borne expansion of tumor-derived TCR clones followed radiotherapy plus ipilimumab.

Enrolled patients, whose metastatic non-small-cell lung cancer was chemo-refractory, received focal radiation plus CTLA-4 blockade with ipilimumab. This clone was detected only a few times. The antigen is unknown. Trimming cost V 7 bases and J 13 bases, with 22 bases left between them. CDR1 and CDR2 (germline): MDHEN, SYDVKM. This CDR3 is built from 14 residues. Clones were sequenced by immunoSEQ multiplex PCR, and TCRdb holds only the in-frame ones, with some missing. The table includes some 78,000 clones, roughly 86% detected once. The source material was peripheral blood, sampled from a patient treated with radiotherapy plus ipilimumab. The chain carries TRBV28 and TRBJ2-2, with D possibly called TRBD1 or TRBD2 (5 bases each). The TCR sequence derives from a human donor with non-small cell lung cancer who had stable disease on radiotherapy plus ipilimumab. CDR3 sequence reads: CASKDPGRPWGLFF. In nucleotides, the CDR3 is TGTGCCAGCAAGGACCCGGGACGACCCTGGGGGCTGTTTTTT.